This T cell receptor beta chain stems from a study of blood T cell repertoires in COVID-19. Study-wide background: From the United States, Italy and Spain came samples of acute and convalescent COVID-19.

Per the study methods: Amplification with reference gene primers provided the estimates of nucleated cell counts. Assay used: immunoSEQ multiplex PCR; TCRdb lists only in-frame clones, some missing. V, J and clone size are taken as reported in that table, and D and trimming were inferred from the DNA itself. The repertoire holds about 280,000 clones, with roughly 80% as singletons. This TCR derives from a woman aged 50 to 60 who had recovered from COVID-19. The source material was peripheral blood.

DNA for the CDR3: TGCGCCAGCAGCCAAGGACTACTATACGAGCAGTACTTC. Translation: CASSQGLLYEQYF. This chain links TRBV4-1 with TRBJ2-7; possible D gene TRBD2, 5 bases. The germline V gene has CDR1 MGHRA and CDR2 YSYEKL. The CDR3 loop spans 13 amino acids. Trimming took 1 base from V and 4 from J, leaving 8 bases between them.